This T cell receptor (beta chain) came from a study of blood T cell repertoires in COVID-19. This CDR3 has 14 amino acids. CDR1 KGHSH and CDR2 LQKENI come from the germline V gene. The V gene lost 4 bases and the J gene lost 1 base, with 11 bases spanning the gap. Per the original data handling: The assay estimated nucleated cells by amplifying reference gene primers. Produced via immunoSEQ multiplex PCR; TCRdb's table is partial and in-frame only. That table is the source of V, J and clone size, and D and trimming were worked out from the DNA. The data show some 150,000 clones, with just under 80% seen just once and approximately 15% held by the top ten. This clone was seen only once.

The chain couples TRBV18 to TRBJ2-7; D possibly corresponds to TRBD2 (6 bases). This clonotype was obtained from a woman at least 80 years old with acute or convalescent COVID-19. Material: peripheral blood. The CDR3 loop is CASSRAGSSYEQYF. As DNA, the CDR3 is TGTGCCAGCTCACGAGCCGGGAGTTCCTACGAGCAGTACTTC.